This TCR beta chain was recorded in a study of preoperative IRX-2 immunotherapy in early breast cancer. Profiling relied on immunoSEQ multiplex PCR, and the TCRdb table lists in-frame clones only, not all of them. Of fewer than 70,000 clones in the sample, roughly 95% were seen once. Germline CDR1 SGHAT, CDR2 FQNNGV. Trimming cost V 7 bases and J 6 bases, with 25 bases left between them. This CDR3 is built from 17 residues. Treatment noted: preoperative locoregional IRX-2 cytokine immunotherapy. Patients received preoperative, locoregional IRX-2 cytokine immunotherapy in a phase Ib study. The rearrangement uses TRBV11-2 and TRBJ2-4, with D possibly called TRBD1 or TRBD2 (5 bases each). Sampling was carried out from a patient treated with IRX-2 immunotherapy. This clonotype originated in a human donor with breast cancer. The CDR3 DNA follows: TGTGCCAGCACCGGGGCTGCCACGTGGCAGGGTGGAAACATTCAGTACTTC. Translating it yields CASTGAATWQGGNIQYF.